The clone carrying this T cell receptor beta chain appeared a few times. Its antigen remains unidentified. The entry originates in a study of beta chain features in type 1 diabetes. General study results and limits: Patients with Type 1 diabetes showed moderately but significantly shorter TCRB CDR3s in all four CD4+ subsets.

The V gene end was trimmed by 2 bases and the J gene end by 6 bases; junction bases not matched to a gene: 5. The CDR3 loop spans 13 amino acids. Germline-derived CDR1 and CDR2 are GTSNPN and SVGIG (reference sequence). The isolated RNA, all of it, was reverse transcribed, so expressed TCRB transcripts were what got sequenced. TCRdb's copy holds only in-frame clones and misses some; the assay was immunoSEQ multiplex PCR. The table has approximately 730,000 clones, 10% to 15% seen once. The chain employs TRBV30 and TRBJ2-7; TRBD1 matches at 9 bases. The sample was naive CD4+ T cells from blood. The sequence was collected from a young man with type 1 diabetes. The CDR3 DNA reads as TGTGCCTGGAGTCAACAGGGGGCCCCCGAGCAGTACTTC. Its protein product is CAWSQQGAPEQYF.